The present T cell receptor beta chain was sequenced within a study of CD8+ T cells in alopecia areata. Study-wide context: Treatment comprised oral tofacitinib, 5 to 10 mg twice daily, in treated patients.

Treatment denoted: oral pan-JAK inhibitor, 5-10 mg twice daily. Reverse transcribed after extraction, RNA yielded cDNA as the sequencing template. TCRdb keeps only in-frame clones here, not all; method: immunoSEQ multiplex PCR. Here the sample spans about 260,000 clones, 60% being singletons. Per germline, CDR1 MNHEY and CDR2 SVGAGI. There are 14 residues in the CDR3. V gave up 4 bases and J gave up 5 bases, with 9 bases separating them. This clone was recorded only once. This sample comprised CD4+ T cells sorted from blood, obtained around week 54, from a patient treated with tofacitinib. J is TRBJ1-6 and V is TRBV6-5; D perhaps matches TRBD1 (6 bases). The TCR was taken from a human donor with alopecia areata. CDR3 region: CASSSGANNSPLHF. CDR3 coding DNA: TGTGCCAGCAGTTCAGGGGCGAATAATTCACCCCTCCACTTT.